The 4 T cell receptor beta chains presented below share a single source sample, sequenced in a study of Graves' ophthalmopathy and Graves' hyperthyroidism. RNA transcripts served as template for amplifying TCR beta CDR3 sequences. Scientists carried out first-round RT-PCR using HTBI primers and then a second-round multiplex PCR. TCRdb ran MiXCR on the multiplex PCR reads and lists one entry per CDR3 protein. The repertoire holds almost 750,000 distinct CDR3 sequences, with approximately 40% as singletons. The sample was peripheral blood. Receptors originate from an adult man with Graves' ophthalmopathy.

Remarks on this clonotype: One end of the junction is discordant with germline, which a read error may explain. CDR3 region: CASSYLQGPGNTIYF. CDR3 DNA sequence: TGTGCCAGCAGTTATTTGCAGGGGCCGGGAAACACCATATATTTT. V is TRBV10-2 and J is TRBJ1-3, with D perhaps TRBD1 (6 bases). The CDR3 runs 15 residues. Germline CDR1 reads WSHSY; CDR2 reads SAAADI.

This clonotype showed up many times. V usage is TRBV20-1 and J usage is TRBJ1-2; D possibly corresponds to TRBD1 (6 bases). The CDR3 consists of 13 residues. Germline values: CDR1 DFQATT, CDR2 SNEGSKA (reference sequence). The CDR3 sequence is CSHRGQANYGYTF. CDR3 DNA: TGCAGCCACCGGGGGCAGGCTAACTATGGCTACACCTTC.

V usage is TRBV29-1 and J usage is TRBJ1-2; unclear D gene. Germline-derived CDR1 and CDR2 are SQVTM and ANQGSEA. The CDR3 totals 14 residues. Trimming took 3 bases from V and 3 from J, leaving 14 bases between them. DNA for the CDR3: TGCAGCGTTGACCTTACGGGGATGGACTATGGCTACACCTTC. It yields the protein CSVDLTGMDYGYTF.

This chain uses TRBV9 with TRBJ1-2, with D uncertain. V was cut by 7 bases and J by 4 bases, with 14 bases left in between. The CDR3 loop spans 13 amino acids. Germline V gives CDR1 SGDLS, CDR2 YYNGEE. The CDR3 coding sequence is TGTGCCAGCCGCGAGAAACAGTCCTATGGCTACACCTTC. It specifies CASREKQSYGYTF.